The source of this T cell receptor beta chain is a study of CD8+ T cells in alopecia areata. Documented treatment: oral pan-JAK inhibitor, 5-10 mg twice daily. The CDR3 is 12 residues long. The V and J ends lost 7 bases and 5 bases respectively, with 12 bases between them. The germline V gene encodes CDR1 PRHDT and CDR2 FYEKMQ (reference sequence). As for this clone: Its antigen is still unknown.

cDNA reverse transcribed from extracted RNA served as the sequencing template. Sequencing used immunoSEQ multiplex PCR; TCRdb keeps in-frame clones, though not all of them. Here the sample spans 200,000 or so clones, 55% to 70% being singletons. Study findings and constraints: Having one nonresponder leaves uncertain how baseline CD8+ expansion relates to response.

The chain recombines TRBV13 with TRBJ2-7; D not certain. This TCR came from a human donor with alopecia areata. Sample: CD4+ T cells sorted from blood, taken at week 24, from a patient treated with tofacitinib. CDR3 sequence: CASTRNRDEQYF. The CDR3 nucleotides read TGTGCCAGCACCCGGAACCGGGACGAGCAGTACTTC.